This TCR beta chain was identified in a study of blood T cell repertoires in COVID-19. Germline V gene sequence: CDR1 SGHTA, CDR2 FQGTGA. After removal of 5 bases from V and 0 bases from J, the junction contained 3 bases not matched to a gene. This CDR3 comprises 15 residues. In the source study's methods: Amplification from reference gene primers served as the basis for estimated nucleated cell counts. Using immunoSEQ multiplex PCR, the repertoire was profiled, and TCRdb retains in-frame clones only, with some absent. That table supplies the V and J calls and clone size; D and trimming were determined from the DNA. The sample has fewer than 250,000 clones, around nine tenths seen once; the top ten hold 0.8% to 0.95%. This clone has a single count.

The clonotype originates from a man aged 25 to 45 with COVID-19, enrolled during active disease. The specimen sequenced was peripheral blood. This rearrangement joins TRBV7-3 to TRBJ2-2; 7 bases are shared with TRBD1. In nucleotides, the CDR3 is TGTGCCAGCAGCCCCAGGGGGTCGAACACCGGGGAGCTGTTTTTT. This sequence encodes CASSPRGSNTGELFF.